Included here is one T cell receptor (beta chain) sequence, with context. Its matching antigen is unknown. This sample is part of a study of cytomegalovirus exposure and HLA in healthy donors. Across the study: Assignment to the Caucasian-associated ancestry cluster applied to less than 85% of the roughly 400 genotyped donors.

Findings of the study overall: There was a cluster of highly shared sequence variants that was likely a sequencing artifact. DRB1 showed the most TCR associations and HLA-C the fewest in a later analysis, as rates varied by HLA locus.

Germline V CDR1 and CDR2: SNHLY, FYNNEI. V dropped 7 bases and J dropped 3; count of bases not matched to a gene: 8. The CDR3 extends over 15 amino acids. Use of 60 Vbeta and 13 Jbeta primers characterized the PCR. The table came from immunoSEQ multiplex PCR; TCRdb's copy has only in-frame clones and leaves some out. The table has 150,000 to 200,000 clones, about four fifths seen once; the top ten hold approximately 5.4%. The chain is built from TRBV2 and TRBJ2-7; TRBD1 matches at 11 bases. This sequence originates from a woman aged 25 to 39 in good health and CMV-seropositive. The sample taken for sequencing was PBMCs. CDR3 sequence reads: CASKQRTGGYYEQYF. In DNA, the CDR3 is TGTGCCAGCAAACAGAGGACAGGGGGCTACTACGAGCAGTACTTC.